This passage covers 2 T cell receptor beta chains from one sample sequenced in a study of cytomegalovirus exposure and HLA in healthy donors. PCR used 60 Vbeta primers and 13 Jbeta primers. Profiling relied on immunoSEQ multiplex PCR, and the TCRdb table lists in-frame clones only, not all of them. The table has 100,000 to 150,000 clones, around four fifths seen once; the top ten hold less than 2.5%. Sequenced material: PBMCs. The receptor source for this set is a woman aged 40-49 years in good health and CMV-seropositive.

The rearrangement joins TRBV28 to TRBJ2-5, with 8 bases matching TRBD1. With 4 bases clipped from V and 6 bases from J, the junction kept 10 bases outside the gene matches. Germline V gene sequence: CDR1 MDHEN, CDR2 SYDVKM. This CDR3 contains 15 residues. CDR3 bases: TGTGCCAGCAGTTCCGGACAGGGACGGGGAAAGACCCAGTACTTC. It is translated as CASSSGQGRGKTQYF.

The sample holds one count of this clone. J is TRBJ1-2 and V is TRBV5-1, with 12 nucleotides matching TRBD1. V trimming: 4 bases; J trimming: 5 bases; junction bases outside the gene matches: 6. The germline gives CDR1 SGHRS, CDR2 YFSETQ. The CDR3 is 15 residues long. CDR3 bases: TGCGCCAGCAGCGGGACAGGGGGCGGCGGATATGGCTACACCTTC. Protein: CASSGTGGGGYGYTF. The whole variable domain, remainder taken from reference TRBV5-1 and TRBJ1-2, is KAGVTQTPRYLIKTRGQQVTLSCSPISGHRSVSWYQQTPGQGLQFLFEYFSETQRNKGNFPGRFSGRQFSNSRSEMNVSTLELGDSALYLCASSGTGGGGYGYTFGSGTRLTVV.